Following are 24 T cell receptor beta chains from one sample sequenced in a study of immune evolution from preneoplasia to lung adenocarcinoma. Produced via immunoSEQ multiplex PCR; TCRdb's table is partial and in-frame only. The sample has over a thousand clones, around 80% seen once. The sample taken for sequencing was FFPE atypical adenomatous hyperplasia tissue from the lung. This sample's subset: atypical adenomatous hyperplasia (AAH), lung preneoplasia. The receptors here all came from a person between 65 and 79 years old with lung adenocarcinoma.

The chain uses TRBV19 and TRBJ2-7; D not resolved. V was pared by 5 bases and J by 2 bases, with 13 bases between. Germline V gene lookup returns CDR1 LNHDA and CDR2 SQIVND (reference sequence). The CDR3 consists of 14 residues. The CDR3 nucleotides are TGTGCCAGTAGTTTTAGTATAGGAGCCTACGAGCAGTACTTC. Protein: CASSFSIGAYEQYF.

This clone was counted once. The chain couples TRBV9 to TRBJ2-7; D possibly corresponds to TRBD1 (6 bases). The germline gives CDR1 SGDLS, CDR2 YYNGEE. This CDR3 comprises 15 residues. Trimming took 2 bases from V and 0 from J, leaving 12 bases between them. The CDR3 region is CASSVGQSSSYEQYF. The CDR3 region has the DNA TGTGCCAGCAGCGTCGGACAGTCGAGCTCCTACGAGCAGTACTTC.

This clone was seen once. V usage is TRBV6-1 and J usage is TRBJ2-7; D remains ambiguous. Between the trimmed V and J ends, which lost 8 bases and 0 bases, there was a span of 5 bases. Germline V gene lookup returns CDR1 MNHNS and CDR2 SASEGT. The CDR3 extends over 11 amino acids. The CDR3 sequence is CASAHSYEQYF. The CDR3 region has the DNA TGTGCCAGCGCCCACTCCTACGAGCAGTACTTC.

This rearrangement joins TRBV13 to TRBJ2-3; 9 bases are shared with TRBD2. The germline gives CDR1 PRHDT, CDR2 FYEKMQ (reference sequence). This CDR3 is 16 amino acids long. The V gene end was trimmed by 5 bases and the J gene end by 4 bases; junction bases not matched to a gene: 10. In DNA form, the CDR3 reads TGTGCCAGCAGCAGGGAGGCTAGCGGGATAGCAGATACGCAGTATTTT. It codes for CASSREASGIADTQYF.

The J gene is TRBJ2-5, the V gene TRBV5-1; D might be TRBD1 or TRBD2, each matching 5 bases. Trimming took 2 bases from V and 0 from J, leaving 11 bases between them. This CDR3 comprises 15 residues. Germline CDR1 SGHRS, CDR2 YFSETQ. CDR3 region: CASSLVGVHQETQYF. Here the CDR3 DNA reads TGCGCCAGCAGCTTAGTGGGGGTGCACCAAGAGACCCAGTACTTC.

V usage is TRBV7-9 and J usage is TRBJ1-2; 8 bases line up with TRBD1. The CDR3 is 14 residues long. CDR1 is SEHNR, CDR2 FQNEAQ, per germline (reference sequence). J gave up 4 bases and V 1 base, and 2 bases lay outside the gene matches. The CDR3 is CASSLGQGLYGYTF. The CDR3 DNA sequence: TGTGCCAGCAGCTTAGGACAGGGGCTCTATGGCTACACCTTC.

This chain links TRBV6-1 with TRBJ1-3; D unclear. CDR1 and CDR2 from the germline V gene are MNHNS and SASEGT. V dropped 4 bases and J dropped 1 base, with 5 bases sitting between them. This CDR3 spans 13 amino acids. The CDR3 DNA follows: TGTGCCAGCAGTGGCAGATCTGGAAACACCATATATTTT. It is translated as CASSGRSGNTIYF.

The V gene is TRBV10-2, the J gene TRBJ2-2, with D possibly TRBD2 on 6 matching bases. Germline V lookup: CDR1 WSHSY, CDR2 SAAADI. CDR3 length: 14 amino acids. The ends were cut back, 2 bases at V and 6 bases at J, with 10 bases in the middle. CDR3: CASSELAWAGELFF. In DNA form, the CDR3 reads TGCGCCAGCAGTGAGCTAGCGTGGGCCGGGGAGCTGTTTTTT.

This chain links TRBV27 with TRBJ2-7; D ambiguous. This CDR3 has 13 amino acids. CDR1 is MNHEY and CDR2 is SMNVEV in the germline V gene (reference sequence). Between the trimmed V and J ends, which lost 3 bases and 3 bases, there was a span of 9 bases. The CDR3 loop is CASSFHDRYEQYF. The CDR3 DNA follows: TGTGCCAGCAGTTTCCATGACCGCTACGAGCAGTACTTC.

This clone was counted a single time. This chain connects TRBV18 to TRBJ2-1; no clear D. Germline values: CDR1 KGHSH, CDR2 LQKENI. V was pared by 9 bases and J by 1 base, with 4 bases between. This CDR3 has 11 amino acids. The CDR3 reads CASRSYNEQFF. The CDR3 nucleotides read TGTGCCAGTCGATCCTACAATGAGCAGTTCTTC.

This sequence joins TRBV6-1 and TRBJ1-5; D perhaps matches TRBD1 (5 bases). The germline V and J ends were trimmed by 6 bases and 0 bases, with 12 bases remaining between them. Per the germline V gene, CDR1 is MNHNS and CDR2 is SASEGT. The CDR3 has 15 amino acids. This CDR3 is CASRGEPYSNQPQHF. For the CDR3, the DNA is TGTGCCAGCAGGGGGGAACCCTATAGCAATCAGCCCCAGCATTTT.

V and J are TRBV7-2 and TRBJ1-1; D uncertain. V was pared by 1 base and J by 0 bases, with 9 bases between. CDR1 and CDR2 from the germline V gene are SGHTA and FQGNSA. The length of the CDR3 is 15 residues. The CDR3 protein is CASSLGGGLNTEAFF. The CDR3 DNA reads TGTGCCAGCAGCTTAGGCGGCGGCTTGAACACTGAAGCTTTCTTT.

The chain joins TRBV29-1 to TRBJ1-1; 8 nucleotides match TRBD1. The CDR3 covers 16 residues. Looked up from germline, CDR1 is SQVTM and CDR2 is ANQGSEA. With 7 bases clipped from V and 1 base from J, the junction kept 14 bases outside the gene matches. The CDR3 nucleotides are TGCAGCGCTAATCCCCGGACAGGGACCGCGAACACTGAAGCTTTCTTT. Translated, it gives CSANPRTGTANTEAFF.

This chain joins TRBV30 and TRBJ2-6, with a weak D call TRBD2 (5 bases). Germline assignment: CDR1 GTSNPN and CDR2 SVGIG (reference sequence). The CDR3 has 15 residues. V lost 4 bases, J lost 1 base, and 11 bases lay in between. CDR3 residues: CAWNRGSSGANVLTF. The CDR3 coding sequence is TGTGCCTGGAACCGGGGATCATCTGGGGCCAACGTCCTGACTTTC. Variable domain in full (rest from reference TRBV30 and TRBJ2-6): SQTIHQWPATLVQPVGSPLSLECTVEGTSNPNLYWYRQAAGRGLQLLFYSVGIGQISSEVPQNLSASRPQDRQFILSSKKLLLSDSGFYLCAWNRGSSGANVLTFGAGSRLTVL.

V is TRBV12-5 and J is TRBJ2-5; possible D gene TRBD2, 5 bases. The V end lost 1 base, the J end lost 1 base, and 13 bases lay between the germline ends. Germline-derived CDR1 and CDR2 are LGHNT and FRNRAP. The CDR3 covers 16 residues. Here the CDR3 reads CASGLGSGDLQETQYF. The CDR3 nucleotides are TGTGCTAGTGGTTTGGGCAGCGGAGACCTCCAAGAGACCCAGTACTTC.

This clone appeared a few times. CDR3 nucleotide sequence: TGTGCCAGCAGGCCCAGGTCCTCCTACGAGCAGTACTTC. Translated: CASRPRSSYEQYF. The chain links TRBV11-3 to TRBJ2-7; D is ambiguous. CDR1 and CDR2 (germline): SGHNT, YENEEA. The CDR3 sequence is 13 residues long. V lost 6 bases, J lost 0 bases, and 9 bases lay in between.

This chain joins TRBV7-2 and TRBJ1-2; D gene uncertain. Per the germline V gene, CDR1 is SGHTA and CDR2 is FQGNSA. V was cut by 5 bases and J by 4 bases, with 11 bases left in between. The CDR3 extends over 13 amino acids. CDR3 coding DNA: TGTGCCAGCAGCCCCGCCCTCGGCTATGGCTACACCTTC. It codes for CASSPALGYGYTF.

CDR3 sequence (DNA): TGTGCCAGCAGTGAAGCATTCGGGAGTCCAGATACGCAGTATTTT. This encodes CASSEAFGSPDTQYF. This chain connects TRBV6-1 to TRBJ2-3; TRBD2 is a possible D gene (6 bases). The CDR3 totals 15 residues. CDR1 and CDR2 (germline): MNHNS, SASEGT. With 0 bases removed from V and 4 bases from J, the gap between germline ends came to 11 bases.

The rearrangement joins TRBV18 to TRBJ1-2; possible D gene TRBD1, 6 bases. There are 15 residues in the CDR3. V was shortened by 3 bases and J by 0 bases, with 11 bases between the two germline ends. Germline CDR1 is KGHSH and CDR2 is LQKENI. The CDR3 spells CASSPEQGANYGYTF. CDR3 nucleotides: TGTGCCAGCTCACCTGAACAGGGTGCTAACTATGGCTACACCTTC.

The gene calls are TRBV6-1 and TRBJ2-3, with TRBD1 identical over 7 bases. The CDR3 contains 13 residues. J was trimmed by 2 bases and V by 7 bases; bases with no gene match: 3. Germline lookup yields CDR1 MNHNS and CDR2 SASEGT. In nucleotides, the CDR3 is TGTGCCAGCACGGGACAGAACACAGATACGCAGTATTTT. It specifies CASTGQNTDTQYF.

The gene calls are TRBV5-1 and TRBJ2-7, with D possibly called TRBD1 or TRBD2 (5 bases each). There are 15 residues in the CDR3. Trimming pared 0 bases from V and 2 bases from J, leaving 12 bases between. Germline V gives CDR1 SGHRS, CDR2 YFSETQ. The CDR3 region has the DNA TGCGCCAGCAGCTTGGGACTACAGGATGCCTACGAGCAGTACTTC. Its protein is CASSLGLQDAYEQYF.

The sample holds a few counts of this clone. The rearrangement links TRBV11-3 to TRBJ2-5; TRBD2 matches 7 bases. With 5 bases clipped from V and 0 bases from J, the junction kept 6 bases outside the gene matches. The CDR3 spans 15 residues. Per germline, CDR1 SGHNT and CDR2 YENEEA. The CDR3 sequence is CASSPRAGYQETQYF. CDR3 DNA: TGTGCCAGCAGCCCGAGAGCGGGGTACCAAGAGACCCAGTACTTC. Full variable domain (rest looked up from reference TRBV11-3 and TRBJ2-5): EAGVVQSPRYKIIEKKQPVAFWCNPISGHNTLYWYLQNLGQGPELLIRYENEEAVDDSQLPKDRFSAERLKGVDSTLKIQPAELGDSAVYLCASSPRAGYQETQYFGPGTRLLVL.

This chain joins TRBV27 and TRBJ1-2, with no clear D. The CDR3 consists of 15 residues. Per germline, CDR1 MNHEY and CDR2 SMNVEV (reference sequence). The V end lost 5 bases, the J end lost 0 bases, and 13 bases lay between the germline ends. The CDR3 DNA is TGTGCCAGCAGTCCCCGGGTTCAGGCTAACTATGGCTACACCTTC. It translates to CASSPRVQANYGYTF.

This chain joins TRBV7-2 and TRBJ2-5; D is possibly TRBD2 (5 bases). The CDR3 loop spans 13 amino acids. CDR1 is SGHTA and CDR2 is FQGNSA in the germline V gene. V dropped 4 bases and J dropped 0 bases, with 6 bases sitting between them. The CDR3 region is CASSSGNQETQYF. For the CDR3, the DNA is TGTGCCAGCAGCTCGGGAAACCAAGAGACCCAGTACTTC. Combining the CDR3 with reference TRBV7-2 and TRBJ2-5 gives the whole variable domain GAGVSQSPSNKVTEKGKDVELRCDPISGHTALYWYRQSLGQGLEFLIYFQGNSAPDKSGLPSDRFSAERTGGSVSTLTIQRTQQEDSAVYLCASSSGNQETQYFGPGTRLLVL.